Listed here are 21 T cell receptor beta chains from one sample, sequenced in a study of blood T cell repertoires in COVID-19. Sequenced by immunoSEQ multiplex PCR; TCRdb stores in-frame clones only, minus some. The table lists about 280,000 clones, roughly 89% of them singletons. Input material: peripheral blood. Receptors originate from a woman between 40 and 50 years old who had recovered from COVID-19.

V gene TRBV14 combines with J gene TRBJ1-6, with TRBD1 as a possible D gene (5 bases). Germline lookup yields CDR1 SGHDN and CDR2 FVKESK. The CDR3 consists of 17 residues. With 0 bases removed from V and 4 bases from J, the gap between germline ends came to 13 bases. CDR3 protein: CASSQDLGQTYNSPLHF. For the CDR3, the DNA is TGTGCCAGCAGCCAAGATCTGGGGCAGACATATAATTCACCCCTCCACTTT. Using reference TRBV14 and TRBJ1-6 for the parts outside the CDR3, the full variable domain is EAGVTQFPSHSVIEKGQTVTLRCDPISGHDNLYWYRRVMGKEIKFLLHFVKESKQDESGMPNNRFLAERTGGTYSTLKVQPAELEDSGVYFCASSQDLGQTYNSPLHFGNGTRLTVT.

The chain couples TRBV4-2 to TRBJ1-5; 10 nucleotides agree with TRBD1. Germline CDR1 is LGHNA and CDR2 is YNFKEQ. Unmatched junction bases numbered 5, after V lost 3 bases and J lost 3 bases. This CDR3 comprises 16 residues. The CDR3 loop is CASSHWTGGDNQPQHF. In DNA form, the CDR3 reads TGTGCCAGCAGCCACTGGACAGGGGGGGACAATCAGCCCCAGCATTTT.

The V and J genes are TRBV29-1 and TRBJ1-5; D is unclear. Germline lookup yields CDR1 SQVTM and CDR2 ANQGSEA. The CDR3 length is 13 residues. Trimming took 4 bases from V and 2 from J, leaving 9 bases between them. In DNA, the CDR3 is TGCAGCGTTGCGTTCGGGGGCAATCAGCCCCAGCATTTT. Residues: CSVAFGGNQPQHF.

This clone has a single count. This chain joins TRBV28 and TRBJ2-7, with TRBD2 matching 15 bases. V lost 7 bases to trimming and J lost 4 bases; unmatched junction nucleotides: 2. CDR1 MDHEN and CDR2 SYDVKM come from the germline V gene. The CDR3 spans 14 residues. The CDR3 here is CASNGLAGGYEQYF. The CDR3 DNA follows: TGTGCCAGCAATGGACTAGCGGGAGGGTACGAGCAGTACTTC.

The chain couples TRBV7-2 to TRBJ2-7, with D maybe TRBD1 (6 bases). Trimming cost V 0 bases and J 4 bases, with 19 bases left between them. CDR1 is SGHTA, CDR2 FQGNSA, per germline. The CDR3 consists of 17 residues. The chain's CDR3 is CASSLADVRGSTYEQYF. Here the CDR3 DNA reads TGTGCCAGCAGCTTAGCGGACGTCAGGGGCTCGACTTACGAGCAGTACTTC. The entire variable domain, with the rest obtained from reference TRBV7-2 and TRBJ2-7, is as follows: GAGVSQSPSNKVTEKGKDVELRCDPISGHTALYWYRQSLGQGLEFLIYFQGNSAPDKSGLPSDRFSAERTGGSVSTLTIQRTQQEDSAVYLCASSLADVRGSTYEQYFGPGTRLTVT.

The chain recombines TRBV7-3 with TRBJ2-3; 8 bases agree with TRBD1. CDR1 is SGHTA and CDR2 is FQGTGA in the germline V gene. V was pared by 5 bases and J by 2 bases, with 6 bases of the junction left unmatched. The CDR3 covers 15 residues. CDR3 sequence: CASSAQGANTDTQYF. The CDR3 DNA reads as TGTGCCAGCAGCGCCCAGGGGGCCAACACAGATACGCAGTATTTT. The whole variable domain, filled in from reference TRBV7-3 and TRBJ2-3, reads GAGVSQTPSNKVTEKGKYVELRCDPISGHTALYWYRQSLGQGPEFLIYFQGTGAADDSGLPNDRFFAVRPEGSVSTLKIQRTERGDSAVYLCASSAQGANTDTQYFGPGTRLTVL.

This clone was counted at least ten times. V gene TRBV7-9 combines with J gene TRBJ2-2, with 11 bases aligning to TRBD2. Germline V CDR1 and CDR2: SEHNR, FQNEAQ (reference sequence). The trim removed 1 base at V and 0 bases at J, leaving 4 bases unmatched. The CDR3 consists of 18 residues. The CDR3 is CASSLGGLAESNTGELFF. The CDR3 DNA is TGTGCCAGCAGCTTAGGGGGACTAGCGGAGTCGAACACCGGGGAGCTGTTTTTT.

CDR3 nucleotides: TGTGCCAGCAGCCCCCGACTAGACCCCTACGAGCAGTACTTC. Encoded protein: CASSPRLDPYEQYF. The chain couples TRBV14 to TRBJ2-7, with D possibly TRBD2 on 6 matching bases. This CDR3 region has 14 residues. V shed 4 bases and J shed 2 bases, with 12 bases lying between them. Germline CDR1 SGHDN, CDR2 FVKESK.

This clone was detected once. V gene TRBV29-1 combines with J gene TRBJ2-2; the match to TRBD2 covers 14 bases. CDR3 length: 14 residues. The germline V gene has CDR1 SQVTM and CDR2 ANQGSEA. V lost 3 bases and J lost 6; bases outside the gene matches: 0. The CDR3 reads CSVETSGRAGELFF. The CDR3, as DNA: TGCAGCGTTGAGACTAGCGGGAGGGCCGGGGAGCTGTTTTTT.

The chain employs TRBV20-1 and TRBJ2-7, with TRBD2 matching 7 bases. The germline CDR1 and CDR2 sequences are DFQATT and SNEGSKA (reference sequence). The J segment lost 6 bases and the V segment lost 3 bases, leaving 17 bases of the junction unmatched. The CDR3 consists of 16 residues. CDR3 sequence: CSASRDYRMPSSEQYF. The CDR3 nucleotides are TGCAGTGCTAGTCGGGACTACCGAATGCCCTCTTCCGAGCAGTACTTC.

The rearrangement links TRBV7-3 to TRBJ2-1, with 11 bases aligning to TRBD2. Germline V gives CDR1 SGHTA, CDR2 FQGTGA. V was clipped by 5 bases and J by 7 bases; unmatched bases: 19. The CDR3 sequence is 19 residues long. This CDR3 is CASSPPRSQTSGTRNEQFF. The DNA for the CDR3 is TGTGCCAGCAGCCCACCCAGGTCCCAGACTAGCGGGACTCGAAATGAGCAGTTCTTC.

The rearrangement uses TRBV3-1 (or the pseudogene TRBV3-2) and TRBJ2-7; D remains unclear. Trimming took off 0 bases at V and 0 bases at J, with 12 bases between the two ends. CDR1 LGHDT and CDR2 YNNKEL come from the germline V gene (reference sequence). This CDR3 has 16 amino acids. The CDR3 loop reads CASSQEGTKRSYEQYF. CDR3 bases: TGTGCCAGCAGCCAAGAAGGTACCAAGCGCTCCTACGAGCAGTACTTC.

This clone was detected a few times. The chain has TRBV28 and TRBJ2-7; 9 nucleotides line up with TRBD2. The CDR3 length is 14 residues. CDR1 and CDR2 from the germline V gene are MDHEN and SYDVKM. The V gene end was trimmed by 6 bases and the J gene end by 0 bases; junction bases not matched to a gene: 3. CDR3 nucleotide sequence: TGTGCCAGCAGACTTAGCGGGAGCTCCTACGAGCAGTACTTC. Protein: CASRLSGSSYEQYF.

The chain is built from TRBV5-8 and TRBJ2-1; 7 bases fit TRBD2. J was trimmed by 0 bases and V by 4 bases; bases with no gene match: 10. Germline-derived CDR1 and CDR2 are SGHTS and YDEGEE. The CDR3 has 17 residues. The DNA of the CDR3 is TGTGCCAGCAGCCTGAGACTAGCCGCCAGCTCCTACAATGAGCAGTTCTTC. This translates into CASSLRLAASSYNEQFF.

The J gene is TRBJ1-3, the V gene TRBV19; TRBD1 matches at 8 bases. V trimming: 3 bases; J trimming: 6 bases; junction bases outside the gene matches: 4. This CDR3 is 14 amino acids long. CDR1 LNHDA and CDR2 SQIVND come from the germline V gene (reference sequence). CDR3 sequence reads: CASSIDRGINTIYF. The CDR3 nucleotides are TGTGCCAGTAGTATCGACAGGGGAATAAACACCATATATTTT.

This rearrangement joins TRBV28 to TRBJ1-1; D not certain. Germline CDR1 is MDHEN and CDR2 is SYDVKM. Trimming stripped 7 bases from V and 0 bases from J, with 15 bases between. The CDR3 is made up of 15 amino acids. CDR3 nucleotides: TGTGCCAGCACCGAGGGAAGCTTCATGAACACTGAAGCTTTCTTT. It translates to CASTEGSFMNTEAFF. The complete variable domain, with remaining parts taken from reference TRBV28 and TRBJ1-1, reads DVKVTQSSRYLVKRTGEKVFLECVQDMDHENMFWYRQDPGLGLRLIYFSYDVKMKEKGDIPEGYSVSREKKERFSLILESASTNQTSMYLCASTEGSFMNTEAFFGQGTRLTVV.

Here the CDR3 reads CASSEPRVSYEQYF. The CDR3 DNA reads TGTGCCAGCAGTGAGCCCAGGGTATCCTACGAGCAGTACTTC. V usage is TRBV2 and J usage is TRBJ2-7; D might be TRBD1 (5 bases). V was shortened by 3 bases and J by 1 base, with 10 bases between the two germline ends. The CDR3 contains 14 residues. CDR1 is SNHLY, CDR2 FYNNEI, per germline.

This CDR3 reads CAWSSGYEQYF. In DNA form, the CDR3 reads TGTGCCTGGAGTTCCGGCTACGAGCAGTACTTC. The chain carries TRBV30 and TRBJ2-7; D gene ambiguous. CDR3 length: 11 amino acids. Germline V gene sequence: CDR1 GTSNPN, CDR2 SVGIG (reference sequence). V dropped 2 bases and J dropped 3 bases, with 5 bases sitting between them.

The chain carries TRBV5-1 and TRBJ2-7; the match to TRBD1 covers 7 bases. This CDR3 contains 17 residues. CDR1 is SGHRS and CDR2 is YFSETQ in the germline V gene. With V trimmed by 4 bases and J by 3 bases, 16 bases remained unmatched. CDR3 sequence: CASSTAGTAPEGYEQYF. CDR3 sequence (DNA): TGCGCCAGCAGCACCGCTGGGACAGCCCCCGAGGGCTACGAGCAGTACTTC.

This chain uses TRBV5-4 with TRBJ2-3; 7 bases are shared with TRBD2. Germline CDR1 SGHNT, CDR2 YYREEE (reference sequence). This CDR3 comprises 16 residues. Germline trimming cut 4 bases from V and 3 bases from J; bases unmatched to any gene: 11. The CDR3 is CASSTAAGLRTDTQYF. The CDR3 bases are TGTGCCAGCAGCACCGCAGCGGGACTCAGAACAGATACGCAGTATTTT.

J is TRBJ2-7 and V is TRBV10-3; possible D gene TRBD2, 6 bases. Germline lookup yields CDR1 ENHRY and CDR2 SYGVKD. CDR3 size: 16 residues. With 1 base removed from V and 4 bases from J, the gap between germline ends came to 17 bases. The CDR3 loop reads CAISEFGGTDRYEQYF. CDR3 DNA sequence: TGTGCCATCAGTGAGTTTGGCGGGACGGATAGGTACGAGCAGTACTTC.